These T cell receptor beta chains were read from a single sample in a study of blood T cell repertoires in COVID-19. Sequenced by immunoSEQ multiplex PCR; TCRdb stores in-frame clones only, minus some. The sample lists over 60,000 clones; around 90% were seen once. Specimen: peripheral blood. Receptors were obtained from a woman aged 80 or older with active COVID-19. The CDR3 runs from the conserved cysteine through the conserved F or W. D genes are given only for firm matches. For some rows the clone size is stated as once, few or many, or as a class when expanded; others skip it.

CDR3 length: 12; J gene: TRBJ1-1; V gene: TRBV5-1; clone size: -; D gene: -; CDR3 protein: CASSPGGAEAFF; CDR3 DNA: TGCGCCAGCAGCCCGGGGGGGGCTGAAGCTTTCTTT
CDR3 length: 14; J gene: TRBJ1-1; V gene: TRBV28; clone size: -; D gene: TRBD1; CDR3 protein: CASTKTGWTTEAFF; CDR3 DNA: TGTGCCAGCACCAAGACAGGGTGGACAACTGAAGCTTTCTTT
CDR3 length: 16; J gene: TRBJ2-7; V gene: TRBV7-2; clone size: -; D gene: TRBD2; CDR3 protein: CASSPQAGGRSYEQYF; CDR3 DNA: TGTGCCAGCAGCCCCCAGGCGGGGGGGCGCTCCTACGAGCAGTACTTC
CDR3 length: 15; J gene: TRBJ2-1; V gene: TRBV2; clone size: once; D gene: TRBD2; CDR3 protein: CASKPLAGGHYEQFF; CDR3 DNA: TGTGCCAGCAAGCCACTAGCGGGAGGGCACTATGAGCAGTTCTTC
CDR3 length: 15; J gene: TRBJ1-5; V gene: TRBV7-9; clone size: -; D gene: -; CDR3 protein: CASSANTGPNQPQHF; CDR3 DNA: TGTGCCAGCAGCGCGAATACAGGCCCCAATCAGCCCCAGCATTTT
CDR3 length: 12; J gene: TRBJ2-3; V gene: TRBV28; clone size: -; D gene: -; CDR3 protein: CASRTPTDTQYF; CDR3 DNA: TGTGCCAGTAGAACTCCAACGGATACGCAGTATTTT
CDR3 length: 14; J gene: TRBJ2-5; V gene: TRBV20-1; clone size: -; D gene: -; CDR3 protein: CSASAGADGETQYF; CDR3 DNA: TGCAGTGCCAGTGCAGGGGCCGATGGGGAGACCCAGTACTTC
CDR3 length: 13; J gene: TRBJ2-1; V gene: TRBV7-3; clone size: -; D gene: -; CDR3 protein: CASSLTSRNEQFF; CDR3 DNA: TGTGCCAGCAGCTTAACTAGCCGCAATGAGCAGTTCTTC
CDR3 length: 15; J gene: TRBJ2-7; V gene: TRBV7-2; clone size: -; D gene: -; CDR3 protein: CASSLSLGNSYEQYF; CDR3 DNA: TGTGCCAGCAGCTTAAGCCTAGGAAACTCCTACGAGCAGTACTTC
CDR3 length: 13; J gene: TRBJ2-3; V gene: TRBV19; clone size: -; D gene: -; CDR3 protein: CASKRERTDTQYF; CDR3 DNA: TGTGCCAGTAAAAGAGAGCGTACAGATACGCAGTATTTT
CDR3 length: 15; J gene: TRBJ1-5; V gene: TRBV4-2; clone size: -; D gene: TRBD1; CDR3 protein: CASSLGQGGPQPQHF; CDR3 DNA: TGTGCCAGCAGCCTTGGACAGGGGGGGCCTCAGCCCCAGCATTTT
CDR3 length: 17; J gene: TRBJ1-5; V gene: TRBV19; clone size: -; D gene: -; CDR3 protein: CASSILHRELSNQPQHF; CDR3 DNA: TGTGCCAGTAGTATCCTCCACAGGGAGTTGAGCAATCAGCCCCAGCATTTT
CDR3 length: 14; J gene: TRBJ2-7; V gene: TRBV27; clone size: once; D gene: -; CDR3 protein: CASSFLGATYEQYF; CDR3 DNA: TGTGCCAGCAGTTTCTTGGGGGCCACCTACGAGCAGTACTTC
CDR3 length: 14; J gene: TRBJ1-4; V gene: TRBV5-4; clone size: once; D gene: -; CDR3 protein: CASSLGGRNEKLFF; CDR3 DNA: TGTGCCAGCAGCTTGGGTGGCAGAAATGAAAAACTGTTTTTT
CDR3 length: 14; J gene: TRBJ1-5; V gene: TRBV27; clone size: once; D gene: -; CDR3 protein: CASSFTGNNQPQHF; CDR3 DNA: TGTGCCAGCAGTTTTACAGGGAACAATCAGCCCCAGCATTTT
CDR3 length: 15; J gene: TRBJ2-4; V gene: TRBV9; clone size: -; D gene: -; CDR3 protein: CASSVGVAGNDIQYF; CDR3 DNA: TGTGCCAGCAGCGTAGGAGTCGCGGGGAATGACATTCAGTACTTC
CDR3 length: 14; J gene: TRBJ1-1; V gene: TRBV28; clone size: once; D gene: TRBD1; CDR3 protein: CASSLGTGNTEAFF; CDR3 DNA: TGTGCCAGCAGTTTAGGGACAGGGAACACTGAAGCTTTCTTT
CDR3 length: 13; J gene: TRBJ1-2; V gene: TRBV6-5; clone size: -; D gene: TRBD1; CDR3 protein: CASSGTGNYGYTF; CDR3 DNA: TGTGCCAGCAGCGGGACAGGAAACTATGGCTACACCTTC
CDR3 length: 15; J gene: TRBJ1-1; V gene: TRBV9; clone size: -; D gene: TRBD1; CDR3 protein: CASSVAGQGGTEAFF; CDR3 DNA: TGTGCCAGCAGCGTAGCTGGGCAGGGGGGCACTGAAGCTTTCTTT
CDR3 length: 15; J gene: TRBJ2-1; V gene: TRBV15; clone size: -; D gene: TRBD2; CDR3 protein: CATSIGLAGVNEQFF; CDR3 DNA: TGTGCCACCAGCATCGGACTAGCGGGAGTGAATGAGCAGTTCTTC
CDR3 length: 14; J gene: TRBJ2-2; V gene: TRBV29-1; clone size: -; D gene: -; CDR3 protein: CSVRNRVNTGELFF; CDR3 DNA: TGCAGCGTTAGGAACAGGGTGAACACCGGGGAGCTGTTTTTT
CDR3 length: 16; J gene: TRBJ2-1; V gene: TRBV7-2; clone size: -; D gene: TRBD2; CDR3 protein: CASSLILAGGPHEQFF; CDR3 DNA: TGTGCCAGCAGCTTAATTCTAGCGGGAGGGCCCCATGAGCAGTTCTTC
CDR3 length: 11; J gene: TRBJ2-7; V gene: TRBV20-1; clone size: -; D gene: -; CDR3 protein: CSAGLDYEQYF; CDR3 DNA: TGCAGTGCTGGACTTGACTACGAGCAGTACTTC
CDR3 length: 16; J gene: TRBJ2-5; V gene: TRBV15; clone size: -; D gene: TRBD1; CDR3 protein: CATSRDAAGGRETQYF; CDR3 DNA: TGTGCCACCAGCAGAGATGCGGCAGGGGGTCGGGAGACCCAGTACTTC
CDR3 length: 14; J gene: TRBJ1-4; V gene: TRBV5-6; clone size: -; D gene: -; CDR3 protein: CASSFGTSNEKLFF; CDR3 DNA: TGTGCCAGCAGCTTCGGTACCTCTAATGAAAAACTGTTTTTT
CDR3 length: 10; J gene: TRBJ1-2; V gene: TRBV29-1; clone size: -; D gene: -; CDR3 protein: CSVDLGGYTF; CDR3 DNA: TGCAGCGTTGATCTCGGTGGCTACACCTTC
CDR3 length: 13; J gene: TRBJ1-3; V gene: TRBV4-1; clone size: once; D gene: -; CDR3 protein: CASSHQGGNTIYF; CDR3 DNA: TGCGCCAGCAGCCATCAGGGGGGAAACACCATATATTTT
CDR3 length: 20; J gene: TRBJ2-6; V gene: TRBV4-1; clone size: -; D gene: TRBD1; CDR3 protein: CASSPRTGGRVNSGANVLTF; CDR3 DNA: TGCGCCAGCAGCCCGCGGACAGGGGGCAGGGTAAACTCTGGGGCCAACGTCCTGACTTTC
CDR3 length: 14; J gene: TRBJ2-2; V gene: TRBV19; clone size: -; D gene: -; CDR3 protein: CASDLGVSTGELFF; CDR3 DNA: TGTGCCAGTGATCTTGGAGTGTCTACCGGGGAGCTGTTTTTT
CDR3 length: 16; J gene: TRBJ2-3; V gene: TRBV6-2/TRBV6-3; clone size: -; D gene: TRBD2; CDR3 protein: CASSYRLAGEVDTQYF; CDR3 DNA: TGTGCCAGCAGTTACCGACTAGCGGGAGAGGTAGATACGCAGTATTTT
CDR3 length: 15; J gene: TRBJ2-7; V gene: TRBV28; clone size: -; D gene: TRBD2; CDR3 protein: CASSLWERGLYEQYF; CDR3 DNA: TGTGCCAGCAGTTTATGGGAGCGGGGTCTGTACGAGCAGTACTTC
CDR3 length: 11; J gene: TRBJ1-1; V gene: TRBV18; clone size: -; D gene: -; CDR3 protein: CASSQQREAFF; CDR3 DNA: TGTGCCAGCTCACAGCAGCGTGAAGCTTTCTTT
CDR3 length: 18; J gene: TRBJ2-3; V gene: TRBV5-4; clone size: -; D gene: TRBD2; CDR3 protein: CASSKKKTSGGAGDTQYF; CDR3 DNA: TGTGCCAGCAGCAAAAAAAAGACTAGCGGGGGGGCGGGAGATACGCAGTATTTT
CDR3 length: 14; J gene: TRBJ2-1; V gene: TRBV6-5; clone size: -; D gene: TRBD2; CDR3 protein: CASSLAGGNNEQFF; CDR3 DNA: TGTGCCAGCAGTCTAGCGGGAGGTAACAATGAGCAGTTCTTC
CDR3 length: 16; J gene: TRBJ1-3; V gene: TRBV7-8; clone size: -; D gene: -; CDR3 protein: CASSVTGTTVGNTIYF; CDR3 DNA: TGTGCCAGCAGCGTTACAGGGACCACGGTGGGAAACACCATATATTTT
CDR3 length: 14; J gene: TRBJ2-6; V gene: TRBV27; clone size: -; D gene: -; CDR3 protein: CASSPLLAANVLTF; CDR3 DNA: TGTGCCAGCAGCCCTTTGTTGGCGGCCAACGTCCTGACTTTC
CDR3 length: 13; J gene: TRBJ2-3; V gene: TRBV2; clone size: -; D gene: -; CDR3 protein: CASSGGGTDTQYF; CDR3 DNA: TGTGCCAGCAGTGGGGGGGGCACAGATACGCAGTATTTT
CDR3 length: 13; J gene: TRBJ2-5; V gene: TRBV19; clone size: -; D gene: -; CDR3 protein: CASTQTGEETQYF; CDR3 DNA: TGTGCCAGTACCCAGACAGGCGAAGAGACCCAGTACTTC
CDR3 length: 14; J gene: TRBJ1-6; V gene: TRBV6-6; clone size: -; D gene: -; CDR3 protein: CASRLDRNNSPLHF; CDR3 DNA: TGTGCCAGCAGACTCGACAGGAATAATTCACCCCTCCACTTT
CDR3 length: 16; J gene: TRBJ1-5; V gene: TRBV6-2/TRBV6-3; clone size: -; D gene: -; CDR3 protein: CASSQITGTWNQPQHF; CDR3 DNA: TGTGCCAGCAGTCAAATTACGGGGACTTGGAATCAGCCCCAGCATTTT
CDR3 length: 16; J gene: TRBJ2-5; V gene: TRBV4-1; clone size: -; D gene: -; CDR3 protein: CASSQDRSAAEETQYF; CDR3 DNA: TGCGCCAGCAGCCAAGATCGTTCAGCGGCTGAAGAGACCCAGTACTTC
CDR3 length: 11; J gene: TRBJ2-1; V gene: TRBV28; clone size: -; D gene: -; CDR3 protein: CASSLNRLQFF; CDR3 DNA: TGTGCCAGCAGTCTCAACAGGTTGCAGTTCTTC